This T cell receptor (beta chain) emerged from a study of blood T cell repertoires in COVID-19. Study details: COVID-19 samples collected from the United States, Italy and Spain covered acute and convalescent phases.

Germline V gives CDR1 SGHRS, CDR2 YFSETQ. The CDR3 has 15 amino acids. Trimming shortened V by 0 bases and J by 5 bases, and 11 bases separated the two germline ends. Cohort allocation depended upon clinical history that participants reported. Assay used: immunoSEQ multiplex PCR; TCRdb lists only in-frame clones, some missing. The table includes 200,000 or so clones, approximately 88% detected once. The J gene is TRBJ2-2, the V gene TRBV5-1; no definite D call. The source is a woman in her 40s with acute COVID-19. What was sequenced was PBMCs or T cells enriched from blood (not recorded which). The CDR3 is CASSLAPSRTGELFF. In nucleotides, the CDR3 is TGCGCCAGCAGCTTGGCCCCTAGTAGGACCGGGGAGCTGTTTTTT.